This TCR beta chain was retrieved from a study of cytomegalovirus exposure and HLA in healthy donors. The PCR contained 60 Vbeta and 13 Jbeta primers. The assay was immunoSEQ multiplex PCR, and TCRdb's table has in-frame clones only and misses some. The table records about 190,000 clones, 81% of them present only once. Per germline, CDR1 MGHDK and CDR2 SYGVNS. Trimming cost V 8 bases and J 7 bases, with 23 bases left between them. This CDR3 region has 15 residues. The TCR comes from a man aged 50 or older in good health and CMV-seronegative. The specimen was PBMCs. The chain has TRBV25-1 and TRBJ2-5, with D uncertain. For the CDR3, the DNA is TGTGCCAGCTCATCGAGACTGGTCGCCTCGAGGACCCAGTACTTC. It codes for CASSSRLVASRTQYF.